This T cell receptor (beta chain) was sequenced for a study of blood T cell repertoires in COVID-19. About the study: COVID-19 samples collected from the United States, Italy and Spain covered acute and convalescent phases. Sources were T cells, B-cell-depleted T cells, or PBMCs; the material itself was cDNA or gDNA.

V was cut by 4 bases and J by 3 bases, with 12 bases left in between. Germline values: CDR1 KGHSH, CDR2 LQKENI. This CDR3 contains 15 residues. Original analysis: Reference gene primer amplification yielded estimated nucleated cell counts. Generated by immunoSEQ multiplex PCR, the TCRdb table keeps only in-frame clones and is missing some. Clone size and V and J calls were adopted from that table, with D and trimming inferred from the DNA. The sample consists of about 250,000 clones, roughly four fifths of them appearing once. This clonotype was sampled from an elderly man with acute or convalescent COVID-19. The specimen was peripheral blood. The rearrangement links TRBV18 to TRBJ2-2; the D gene is possibly TRBD1 (6 bases). CDR3 sequence: CASSRLQGYTGELFF. CDR3 in DNA: TGTGCCAGCTCACGTCTACAGGGTTACACCGGGGAGCTGTTTTTT.